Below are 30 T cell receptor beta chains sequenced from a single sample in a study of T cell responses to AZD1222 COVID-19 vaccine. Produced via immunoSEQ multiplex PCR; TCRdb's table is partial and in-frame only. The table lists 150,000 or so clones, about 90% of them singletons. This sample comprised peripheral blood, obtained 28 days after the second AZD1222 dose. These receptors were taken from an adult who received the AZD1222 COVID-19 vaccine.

CDR3 amino acids: CASSPGTGGPTGNTIYF. CDR3 sequence (DNA): TGTGCCAGCTCGCCGGGGACAGGGGGGCCTACTGGAAACACCATATATTTT. The V and J genes are TRBV18 and TRBJ1-3; 11 bases agree with TRBD1. CDR3 length equals 17 residues. The V gene's germline CDR1 is KGHSH and CDR2 LQKENI. J gave up 2 bases and V 6 bases, and 9 bases lay outside the gene matches.

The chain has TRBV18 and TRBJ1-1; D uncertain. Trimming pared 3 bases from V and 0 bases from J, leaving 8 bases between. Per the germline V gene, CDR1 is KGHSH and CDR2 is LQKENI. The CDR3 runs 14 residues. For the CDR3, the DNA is TGTGCCAGCTCACCGGGCACTGTGAACACTGAAGCTTTCTTT. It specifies CASSPGTVNTEAFF.

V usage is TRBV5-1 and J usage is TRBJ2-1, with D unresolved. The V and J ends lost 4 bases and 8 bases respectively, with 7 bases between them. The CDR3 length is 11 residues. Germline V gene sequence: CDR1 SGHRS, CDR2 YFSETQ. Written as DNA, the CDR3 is TGCGCCAGCAGCATCGGCGATGAGCAGTTCTTC. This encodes CASSIGDEQFF. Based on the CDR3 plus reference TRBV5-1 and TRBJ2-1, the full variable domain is KAGVTQTPRYLIKTRGQQVTLSCSPISGHRSVSWYQQTPGQGLQFLFEYFSETQRNKGNFPGRFSGRQFSNSRSEMNVSTLELGDSALYLCASSIGDEQFFGPGTRLTVL.

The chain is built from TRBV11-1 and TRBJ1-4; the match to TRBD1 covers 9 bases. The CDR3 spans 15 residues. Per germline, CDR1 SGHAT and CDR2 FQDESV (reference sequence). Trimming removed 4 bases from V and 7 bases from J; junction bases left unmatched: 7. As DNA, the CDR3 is TGTGCCAGCAGCTATGGACAGGGGATCGGTGAAAAACTGTTTTTT. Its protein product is CASSYGQGIGEKLFF.

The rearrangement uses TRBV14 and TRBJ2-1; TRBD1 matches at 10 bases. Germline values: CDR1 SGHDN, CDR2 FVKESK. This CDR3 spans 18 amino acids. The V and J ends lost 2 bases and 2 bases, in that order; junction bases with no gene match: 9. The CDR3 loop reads CASSQPGQGVIPYNEQFF. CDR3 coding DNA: TGTGCCAGCAGCCAACCTGGACAGGGGGTGATTCCCTACAATGAGCAGTTCTTC.

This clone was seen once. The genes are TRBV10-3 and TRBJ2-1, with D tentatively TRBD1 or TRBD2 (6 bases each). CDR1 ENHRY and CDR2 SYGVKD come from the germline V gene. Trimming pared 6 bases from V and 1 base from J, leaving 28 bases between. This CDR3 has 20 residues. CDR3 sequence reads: CAISPLAGEEQKMSYNEQFF. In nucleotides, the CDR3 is TGTGCCATCAGCCCTCTGGCAGGGGAGGAACAAAAGATGTCCTACAATGAGCAGTTCTTC.

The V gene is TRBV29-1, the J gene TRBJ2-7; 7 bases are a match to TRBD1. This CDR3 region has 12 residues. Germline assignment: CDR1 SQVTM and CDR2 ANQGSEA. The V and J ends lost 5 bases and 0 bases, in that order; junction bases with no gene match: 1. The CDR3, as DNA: TGCAGCGTTCGGGACAGCTCCTACGAGCAGTACTTC. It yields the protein CSVRDSSYEQYF.

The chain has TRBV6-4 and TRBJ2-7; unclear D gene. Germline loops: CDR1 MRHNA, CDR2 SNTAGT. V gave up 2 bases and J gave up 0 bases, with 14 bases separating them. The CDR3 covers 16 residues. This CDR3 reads CASSDVWKGSSYEQYF. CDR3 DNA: TGTGCCAGCAGTGACGTTTGGAAGGGAAGCTCCTACGAGCAGTACTTC.

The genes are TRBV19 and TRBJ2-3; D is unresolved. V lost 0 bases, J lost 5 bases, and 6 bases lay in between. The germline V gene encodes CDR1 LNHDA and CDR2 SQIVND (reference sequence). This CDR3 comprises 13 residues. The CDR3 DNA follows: TGTGCCAGTAGTATAGAGCGGAGAGATACGCAGTATTTT. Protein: CASSIERRDTQYF.

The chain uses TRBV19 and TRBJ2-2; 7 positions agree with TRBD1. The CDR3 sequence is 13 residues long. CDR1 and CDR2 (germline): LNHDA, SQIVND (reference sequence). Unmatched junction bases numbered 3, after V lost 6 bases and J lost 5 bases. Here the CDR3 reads CASSSQGTGELFF. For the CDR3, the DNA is TGTGCCAGTAGCTCACAGGGGACCGGGGAGCTGTTTTTT. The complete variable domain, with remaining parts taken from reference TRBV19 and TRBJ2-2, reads DGGITQSPKYLFRKEGQNVTLSCEQNLNHDAMYWYRQDPGQGLRLIYYSQIVNDFQKGDIAEGYSVSREKKESFPLTVTSAQKNPTAFYLCASSSQGTGELFFGEGSRLTVL.

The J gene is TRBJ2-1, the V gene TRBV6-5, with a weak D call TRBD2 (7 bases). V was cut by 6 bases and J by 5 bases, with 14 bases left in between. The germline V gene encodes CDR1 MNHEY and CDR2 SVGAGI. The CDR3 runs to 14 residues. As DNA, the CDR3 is TGTGCCAGCAGGGACGGGGGGCCGAACAATGAGCAGTTCTTC. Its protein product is CASRDGGPNNEQFF.

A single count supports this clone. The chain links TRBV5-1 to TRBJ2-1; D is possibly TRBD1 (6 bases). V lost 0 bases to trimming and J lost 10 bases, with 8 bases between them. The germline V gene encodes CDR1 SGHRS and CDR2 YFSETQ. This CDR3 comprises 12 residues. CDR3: CASSLGGGEQFF. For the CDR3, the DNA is TGCGCCAGCAGCTTGGGAGGGGGAGAGCAGTTCTTC.

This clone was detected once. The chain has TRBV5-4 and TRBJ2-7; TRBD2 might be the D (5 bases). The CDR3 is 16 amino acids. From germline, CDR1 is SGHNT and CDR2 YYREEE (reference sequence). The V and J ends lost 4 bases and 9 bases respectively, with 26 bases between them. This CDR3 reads CASSPPGEGGPRPQYF. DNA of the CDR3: TGTGCCAGCAGCCCACCTGGAGAGGGCGGTCCCCGTCCGCAGTACTTC.

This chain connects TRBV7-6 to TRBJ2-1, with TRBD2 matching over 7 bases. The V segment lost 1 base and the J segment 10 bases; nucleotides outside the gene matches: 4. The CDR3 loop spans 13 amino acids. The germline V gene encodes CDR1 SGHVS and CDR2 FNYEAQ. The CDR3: CASSLVVSGEQFF. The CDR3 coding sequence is TGTGCCAGCAGCTTAGTAGTTAGCGGGGAGCAGTTCTTC.

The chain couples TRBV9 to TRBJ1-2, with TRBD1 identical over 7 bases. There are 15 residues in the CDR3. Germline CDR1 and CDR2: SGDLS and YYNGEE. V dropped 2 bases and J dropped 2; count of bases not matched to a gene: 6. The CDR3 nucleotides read TGTGCCAGCAGCGTGGGACAGTCGCGCAACTATGGCTACACCTTC. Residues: CASSVGQSRNYGYTF.

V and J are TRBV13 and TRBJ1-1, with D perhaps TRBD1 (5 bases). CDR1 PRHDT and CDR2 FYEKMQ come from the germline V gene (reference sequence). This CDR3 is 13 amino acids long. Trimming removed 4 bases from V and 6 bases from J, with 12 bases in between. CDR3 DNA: TGTGCCAGCAGCTCGGGGAGGGGCCCTGAAGCTTTCTTT. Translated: CASSSGRGPEAFF.

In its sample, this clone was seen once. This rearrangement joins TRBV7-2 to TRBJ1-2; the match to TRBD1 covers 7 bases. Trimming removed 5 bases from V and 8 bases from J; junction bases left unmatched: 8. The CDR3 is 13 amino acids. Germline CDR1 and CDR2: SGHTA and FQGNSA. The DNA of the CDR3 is TGTGCCAGCAGCCCGTACAGGGGAAGGGGCTACACCTTC. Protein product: CASSPYRGRGYTF.

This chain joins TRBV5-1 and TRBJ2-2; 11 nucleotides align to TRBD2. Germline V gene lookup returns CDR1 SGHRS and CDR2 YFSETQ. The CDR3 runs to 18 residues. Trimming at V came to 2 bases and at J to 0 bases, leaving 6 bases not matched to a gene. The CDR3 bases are TGCGCCAGCAGCTTCACTGGACTAGCGGGTACGAACACCGGGGAGCTGTTTTTT. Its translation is CASSFTGLAGTNTGELFF.

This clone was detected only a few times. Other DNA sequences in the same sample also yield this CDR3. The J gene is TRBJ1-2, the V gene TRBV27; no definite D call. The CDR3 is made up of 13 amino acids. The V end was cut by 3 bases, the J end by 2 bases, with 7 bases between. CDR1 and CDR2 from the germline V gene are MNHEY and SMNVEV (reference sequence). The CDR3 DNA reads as TGTGCCAGCAGTTTCGAAGGGAACTATGGCTACACCTTC. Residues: CASSFEGNYGYTF.

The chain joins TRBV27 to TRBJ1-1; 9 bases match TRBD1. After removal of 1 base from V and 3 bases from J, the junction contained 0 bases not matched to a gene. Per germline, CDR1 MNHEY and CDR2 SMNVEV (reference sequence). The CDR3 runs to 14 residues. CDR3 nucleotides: TGTGCCAGCAGTTTATGGACAGGGGACACTGAAGCTTTCTTT. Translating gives CASSLWTGDTEAFF.

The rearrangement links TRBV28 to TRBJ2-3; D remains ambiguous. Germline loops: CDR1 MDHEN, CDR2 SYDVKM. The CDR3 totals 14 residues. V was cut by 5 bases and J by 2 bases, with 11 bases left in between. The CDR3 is CASSHDWDTDTQYF. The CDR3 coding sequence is TGTGCCAGCAGTCACGACTGGGACACAGATACGCAGTATTTT. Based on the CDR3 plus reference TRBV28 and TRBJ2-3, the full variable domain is DVKVTQSSRYLVKRTGEKVFLECVQDMDHENMFWYRQDPGLGLRLIYFSYDVKMKEKGDIPEGYSVSREKKERFSLILESASTNQTSMYLCASSHDWDTDTQYFGPGTRLTVL.

As DNA, the CDR3 is TGTGCCAGCAGCACCGACAGGGGGACAATGAATTCACCCCTCCACTTT. Translation gives CASSTDRGTMNSPLHF. V and J are TRBV7-8 and TRBJ1-6; 9 bases match TRBD1. The CDR3 extends over 16 amino acids. After removal of 5 bases from V and 7 bases from J, the junction contained 9 bases not matched to a gene. Germline CDR1 and CDR2: SGHVS and FQNEAQ.

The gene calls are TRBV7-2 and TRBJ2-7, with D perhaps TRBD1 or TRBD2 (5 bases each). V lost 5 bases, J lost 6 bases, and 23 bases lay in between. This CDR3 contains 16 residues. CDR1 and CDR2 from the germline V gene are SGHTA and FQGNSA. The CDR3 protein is CASSPVDPGPTPEQYF. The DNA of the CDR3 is TGTGCCAGCAGCCCAGTTGACCCGGGACCAACCCCCGAGCAGTACTTC.

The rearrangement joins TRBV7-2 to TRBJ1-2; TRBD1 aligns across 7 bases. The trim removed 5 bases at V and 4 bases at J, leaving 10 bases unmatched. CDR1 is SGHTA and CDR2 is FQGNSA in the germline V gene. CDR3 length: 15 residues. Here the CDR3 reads CASSPRTGDSYGYTF. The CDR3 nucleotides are TGTGCCAGCAGCCCTCGGACAGGCGATTCCTATGGCTACACCTTC.

The CDR3 loop reads CASSWAYNSPLHF. DNA of the CDR3: TGTGCCAGCAGTTGGGCCTATAATTCACCCCTCCACTTT. V is TRBV27 and J is TRBJ1-6; D not certain. V was cut by 4 bases and J by 2 bases, with 3 bases left in between. The CDR3 has 13 residues. Germline CDR1 and CDR2: MNHEY and SMNVEV (reference sequence).

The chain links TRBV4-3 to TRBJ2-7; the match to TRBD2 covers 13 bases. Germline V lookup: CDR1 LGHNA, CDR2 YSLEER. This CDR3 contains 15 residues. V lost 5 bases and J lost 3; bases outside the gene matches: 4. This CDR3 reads CASSATSGRIYEQYF. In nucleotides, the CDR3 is TGCGCCAGCAGCGCGACTAGCGGGAGGATCTACGAGCAGTACTTC.

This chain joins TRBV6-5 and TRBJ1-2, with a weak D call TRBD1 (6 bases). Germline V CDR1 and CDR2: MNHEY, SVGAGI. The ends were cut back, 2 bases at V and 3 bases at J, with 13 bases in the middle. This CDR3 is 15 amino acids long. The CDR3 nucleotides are TGTGCCAGCAGTTACCACAGAGGGGGAGACTATGGCTACACCTTC. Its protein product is CASSYHRGGDYGYTF.

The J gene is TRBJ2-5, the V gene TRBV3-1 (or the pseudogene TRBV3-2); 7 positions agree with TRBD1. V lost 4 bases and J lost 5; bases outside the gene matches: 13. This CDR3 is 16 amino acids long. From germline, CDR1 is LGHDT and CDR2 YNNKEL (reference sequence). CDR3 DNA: TGTGCCAGCAGCCCATTCCGAGGGGGCAGAGGGGAGACCCAGTACTTC. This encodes CASSPFRGGRGETQYF.

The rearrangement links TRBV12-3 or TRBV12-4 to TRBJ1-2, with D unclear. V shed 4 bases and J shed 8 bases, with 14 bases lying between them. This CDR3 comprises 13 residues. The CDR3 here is CASSYAPPRGYTF. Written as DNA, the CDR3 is TGTGCCAGCAGTTACGCTCCTCCCCGGGGCTACACCTTC.

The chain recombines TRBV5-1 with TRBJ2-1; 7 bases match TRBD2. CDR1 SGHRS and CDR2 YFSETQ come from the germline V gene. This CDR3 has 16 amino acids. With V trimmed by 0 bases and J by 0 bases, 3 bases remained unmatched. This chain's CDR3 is CASSLVAGSSYNEQFF. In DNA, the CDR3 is TGCGCCAGCAGCTTGGTAGCGGGTAGCTCCTACAATGAGCAGTTCTTC.